Included here is one T cell receptor (beta chain) sequence, with context. As yet, its antigen is unknown. Trimming cost V 5 bases and J 1 base, with 11 bases left between them. Germline V CDR1 and CDR2: SGHAT, FQNNGV. This CDR3 comprises 15 residues. The authors ran a second PCR of about 7 to 11 cycles using a sample-barcoded 5' primer and a J-beta primer mix. One entry per CDR3 protein, called by TCRdb with MiXCR from the 5' RACE reads. Here the sample spans hundreds of thousands of distinct CDR3 sequences, around 43% being singletons. These data originate in a study of blood T cells in healthy people across ages. Findings of the study overall: Per-million-T-cell TCR beta diversity fell roughly linearly with age.

This receptor was obtained from a man aged 55 to 70 in good health. Sequencing input: blood. The chain is built from TRBV11-2 and TRBJ2-2, with D possibly being TRBD2 (6 bases). CDR3 nucleotide sequence: TGTGCCAGCAGCACCGGGGGAGGGAACACCGGGGAGCTGTTTTTT. This sequence encodes CASSTGGGNTGELFF. Complete variable domain (other parts from reference TRBV11-2 and TRBJ2-2): EAGVAQSPRYKIIEKRQSVAFWCNPISGHATLYWYQQILGQGPKLLIQFQNNGVVDDSQLPKDRFSAERLKGVDSTLKIQPAKLEDSAVYLCASSTGGGNTGELFFGEGSRLTVL.